The 30 T cell receptor beta chains below all came from one sample that was sequenced in a study of T-cell memory formation after mild COVID-19. TCRdb ran MiXCR on the 5' RACE reads and lists one entry per CDR3 protein. The sample comprises around 300,000 distinct CDR3 sequences, 15% to 20% of which are singletons, and about 23% rests with the top ten. Sample: PBMCs or a T cell subset sorted from them (not recorded which). The source is a man between 18 and 29 years old who had mild COVID-19 (a few samples of this study predate the infection). Cell type and time point are not known.

The chain joins TRBV24-1 to TRBJ1-2, with 9 bases matching TRBD1. Unmatched junction bases numbered 11, after V lost 4 bases and J lost 9 bases. The CDR3 consists of 15 residues. Germline V lookup: CDR1 KGHDR, CDR2 SFDVKD. In DNA, the CDR3 is TGTGCCACCAGTGAAAATGAACAGGGGGCGGGTAGCTACACCTTC. This sequence encodes CATSENEQGAGSYTF.

Only a few counts were recorded for this clonotype. The chain has TRBV15 and TRBJ2-7; D uncertain. CDR3 size: 8 residues. Germline assignment: CDR1 LNHNV and CDR2 YYDKDF (reference sequence). V was pared by 7 bases and J by 6 bases, with 1 base between. CDR3 DNA: TGTGCCACCACCGAGCAGTACGTC. Encoded protein: CATTEQYV.

The sample holds a few counts of this clonotype. The genes are TRBV5-5 and TRBJ1-1; 9 nucleotides line up with TRBD1. The CDR3 is 13 residues long. Trimming removed 2 bases from V and 7 bases from J; junction bases left unmatched: 3. Germline CDR1 SGHKS, CDR2 YYEKEE (reference sequence). The CDR3 sequence is CASSFTGGLEAFF. As DNA, the CDR3 is TGTGCCAGCAGCTTCACAGGGGGCCTTGAAGCTTTCTTT.

The chain couples TRBV29-1 to TRBJ2-1; 10 bases map to TRBD1. The CDR3 runs 14 residues. Looked up from germline, CDR1 is SQVTM and CDR2 is ANQGSEA. V was clipped by 4 bases and J by 4 bases; unmatched bases: 4. CDR3 sequence reads: CSVARDRGYNEQFF. CDR3 DNA: TGCAGCGTTGCCCGGGACAGGGGTTACAATGAGCAGTTCTTC.

V usage is TRBV5-6 and J usage is TRBJ1-2; 11 positions agree with TRBD1. The germline gives CDR1 SGHDT, CDR2 YYEEEE. The CDR3 spans 17 residues. The ends lost 0 bases at V and 4 bases at J; junction bases unmatched: 8. The CDR3 coding sequence is TGTGCCAGCAGCTTGGAAAGGACAGGGGGCCTGTTCTATGGCTACACCTTC. Translating gives CASSLERTGGLFYGYTF. The full variable domain, its missing parts supplied by reference TRBV5-6 and TRBJ1-2, is DAGVTQSPTHLIKTRGQQVTLRCSPKSGHDTVSWYQQALGQGPQFIFQYYEEEERQRGNFPDRFSGHQFPNYSSELNVNALLLGDSALYLCASSLERTGGLFYGYTFGSGTRLTVV.

This clonotype occurred a few times. The chain couples TRBV5-6 to TRBJ2-5; the D gene is possibly TRBD1 (7 bases). Per the germline V gene, CDR1 is SGHDT and CDR2 is YYEEEE. V was pared by 9 bases and J by 4 bases, with 19 bases between. The CDR3 spans 14 residues. CDR3 protein: CATRGQGGLETQYF. The CDR3 DNA reads as TGTGCCACAAGGGGCCAGGGGGGTCTAGAGACCCAGTACTTC.

The chain recombines TRBV7-9 with TRBJ1-6; 7 positions match TRBD1. The J segment lost 9 bases and the V segment lost 1 base, leaving 3 bases of the junction unmatched. The CDR3 loop spans 14 amino acids. Per germline, CDR1 SEHNR and CDR2 FQNEAQ (reference sequence). CDR3 region: CASSLDRGASPLHF. CDR3 DNA: TGTGCCAGCAGCTTAGACAGGGGAGCTTCACCCCTCCACTTT. The variable domain in full, completed from reference TRBV7-9 and TRBJ1-6, reads DTGVSQNPRHKITKRGQNVTFRCDPISEHNRLYWYRQTLGQGPEFLTYFQNEAQLEKSRLLSDRFSAERPKGSFSTLEIQRTEQGDSAMYLCASSLDRGASPLHFGNGTRLTVT.

This clonotype was recorded a few times. This chain uses TRBV4-1 with TRBJ2-1; D ambiguous. CDR3 length: 15 residues. The germline V gene has CDR1 MGHRA and CDR2 YSYEKL. Trimming stripped 4 bases from V and 0 bases from J, with 10 bases between. This chain's CDR3 is CASSPLPSSYNEQFF. CDR3 coding DNA: TGCGCCAGCAGCCCCCTACCGAGCTCCTACAATGAGCAGTTCTTC.

This clonotype has only a few counts. The CDR3 nucleotides read TGTGCCAGCAGCTTAAACCCGGTCCCCTACAATGAGCAGTTCTTC. It encodes CASSLNPVPYNEQFF. The rearrangement uses TRBV7-3 and TRBJ2-1; D not resolved. This CDR3 is 15 amino acids long. Looked up from germline, CDR1 is SGHTA and CDR2 is FQGTGA. Between the trimmed V and J ends, which lost 1 base and 2 bases, there was a span of 9 bases.

This chain links TRBV2 with TRBJ2-1; no definite D call. The CDR3 is 14 residues long. Trimming removed 6 bases at V and 5 bases at J, with 14 bases between. Germline-derived CDR1 and CDR2 are SNHLY and FYNNEI. The CDR3: CASSGGVGNNEQFF. CDR3 DNA sequence: TGTGCCAGCAGCGGCGGTGTTGGAAACAATGAGCAGTTCTTC.

The rearrangement uses TRBV5-1 and TRBJ2-7; D may be TRBD2 (5 bases). V was clipped by 2 bases and J by 5 bases, with 29 bases between them. Germline CDR1 and CDR2: SGHRS and YFSETQ. CDR3 length: 19 amino acids. CDR3 region: CASSLTWGVTGMESNEQYF. The CDR3 region has the DNA TGCGCCAGCAGCTTAACGTGGGGAGTAACTGGGATGGAGAGCAACGAGCAGTACTTC.

CDR3 protein: CASSQASPSGGYTF. In nucleotides, the CDR3 is TGCGCCAGCAGCCAAGCCTCCCCGTCTGGGGGCTACACCTTC. The gene calls are TRBV4-1 and TRBJ1-2; D remains ambiguous. The germline V gene encodes CDR1 MGHRA and CDR2 YSYEKL. V lost 1 base and J lost 8, with 14 bases in between. CDR3 length: 14 amino acids.

The chain is built from TRBV2 and TRBJ2-6; 10 bases match TRBD1. CDR3 length equals 17 residues. Germline values: CDR1 SNHLY, CDR2 FYNNEI. Trimming at V came to 5 bases and at J to 0 bases, leaving 4 bases not matched to a gene. The CDR3 DNA is TGTGCCAGCAGTCCGGGACAGGGGAACTCTGGGGCCAACGTCCTGACTTTC. It translates to CASSPGQGNSGANVLTF.

The table lists this clonotype with a few counts. This chain connects TRBV2 to TRBJ2-1; the match to TRBD2 covers 8 bases. Germline loops: CDR1 SNHLY, CDR2 FYNNEI. The CDR3 sequence is 14 residues long. After removal of 9 bases from V and 3 bases from J, the junction contained 7 bases not matched to a gene. The CDR3 loop is CASSTSEVYNEQFF. The DNA for the CDR3 is TGTGCCAGTTCGACTAGCGAGGTCTACAATGAGCAGTTCTTC.

This clonotype was counted only a few times. V is TRBV20-1 and J is TRBJ1-5, with unresolved D. Between the trimmed V and J ends, which lost 3 bases and 0 bases, there was a span of 6 bases. The CDR3 has 13 residues. The germline CDR1 and CDR2 sequences are DFQATT and SNEGSKA (reference sequence). The CDR3 loop is CSARESSNQPQHF. Here the CDR3 DNA reads TGCAGTGCTAGGGAGAGTAGCAATCAGCCCCAGCATTTT.

Many counts were recorded for this clonotype. The chain joins TRBV5-1 to TRBJ1-2, with D tentatively TRBD1 (6 bases). CDR1 is SGHRS and CDR2 is YFSETQ in the germline V gene. This CDR3 has 13 amino acids. V lost 0 bases, J lost 3 bases, and 6 bases lay in between. Here the CDR3 reads CASSLGQDYGYTF. CDR3 nucleotide sequence: TGCGCCAGCAGCTTGGGACAGGACTATGGCTACACCTTC.

The chain has TRBV7-8 and TRBJ2-3, with a tentative D call TRBD2 (5 bases). CDR3 size: 15 residues. CDR1 is SGHVS and CDR2 is FQNEAQ in the germline V gene. V dropped 2 bases and J dropped 6 bases, with 15 bases sitting between them. The CDR3 loop is CASSLRGTTGDTQYF. The DNA of the CDR3 is TGTGCCAGCAGCTTACGAGGCACCACGGGGGATACGCAGTATTTT. The variable domain in full, with the rest retrieved from reference TRBV7-8 and TRBJ2-3, is GAGVSQSPRYKVAKRGQDVALRCDPISGHVSLFWYQQALGQGPEFLTYFQNEAQLDKSGLPSDRFFAERPEGSVSTLKIQRTQQEDSAVYLCASSLRGTTGDTQYFGPGTRLTVL.

The chain joins TRBV7-8 to TRBJ2-5; the match to TRBD1 covers 7 bases. This CDR3 has 15 residues. Trimming took 5 bases from V and 5 from J; bases not matched to a gene: 11. The germline gives CDR1 SGHVS, CDR2 FQNEAQ. CDR3: CASSLRGGFRETQYF. The DNA for the CDR3 is TGTGCCAGCAGCCTCCGAGGGGGCTTTAGGGAGACCCAGTACTTC.

This clonotype showed up just a few times. The V call is TRBV18, the J call TRBJ2-5, with TRBD2 matching over 8 bases. In germline, CDR1 is KGHSH, CDR2 LQKENI. V gave up 3 bases and J gave up 1 base; unmatched junction bases: 1. The CDR3 contains 14 residues. As DNA, the CDR3 is TGTGCCAGCTCACCCCGGGGGGGCCAAGAGACCCAGTACTTC. Amino acid sequence: CASSPRGGQETQYF.

This clonotype was seen only a few times. The chain is built from TRBV9 and TRBJ2-7; D is undetermined. The germline gives CDR1 SGDLS, CDR2 YYNGEE. The CDR3 runs 14 residues. The V end was cut by 0 bases, the J end by 3 bases, with 10 bases between. CDR3 in amino acids: CASSVELGSYEQYF. The CDR3, as DNA: TGTGCCAGCAGCGTAGAATTGGGCAGCTACGAGCAGTACTTC.

The chain combines TRBV7-6 with TRBJ1-2, with D possibly matching TRBD1 (5 bases). With 4 bases removed from V and 7 bases from J, the gap between germline ends came to 13 bases. The CDR3 has 13 residues. Germline CDR1 and CDR2: SGHVS and FNYEAQ. CDR3 nucleotides: TGTGCCAGCAGCTCCTGGGGGGTTAGTGGCTACACCTTC. Amino acids: CASSSWGVSGYTF.

Concerning this clonotype itself: A much larger clone differs from this one at a single base, so this may be a read error. The V gene is TRBV25-1, the J gene TRBJ1-6, with TRBD1 identical over 8 bases. V shed 4 bases and J 4 bases; nucleotides not matched to a gene: 0. The V gene's germline CDR1 is MGHDK and CDR2 SYGVNS. The CDR3 covers 14 residues. The CDR3 region has the DNA TGTGCCAGCAGTGGACAGGGGTATAATTCACCCCTCCACTTT. It is translated as CASSGQGYNSPLHF.

This clonotype was detected only a few times. The rearrangement uses TRBV4-1 and TRBJ2-3; tentatively, D is TRBD1 (6 bases). Germline CDR1 is MGHRA and CDR2 is YSYEKL. V was cut by 3 bases and J by 0 bases, with 10 bases left in between. CDR3 length equals 15 residues. The CDR3: CASSQDGQSTDTQYF. The CDR3 nucleotides read TGCGCCAGCAGCCAGGACGGACAGAGCACAGATACGCAGTATTTT.

This clonotype was found a few times. The V call is TRBV19, the J call TRBJ1-1, with a weak D call TRBD1 (6 bases). The CDR3 totals 12 residues. In germline, CDR1 is LNHDA, CDR2 SQIVND (reference sequence). V dropped 5 bases and J dropped 11 bases, with 15 bases sitting between them. The CDR3 region is CASSGQLTTAFF. CDR3 bases: TGTGCCAGTAGTGGACAGTTAACCACGGCTTTCTTT.

This chain connects TRBV7-9 to TRBJ1-6, with TRBD1 matching 7 bases. The CDR3 extends over 14 amino acids. With V trimmed by 6 bases and J by 6 bases, 5 bases remained unmatched. Germline V lookup: CDR1 SEHNR, CDR2 FQNEAQ (reference sequence). The CDR3 DNA is TGTGCCAGCAGTCGGGACAGTCTTAATTCACCCCTCCACTTT. It yields the protein CASSRDSLNSPLHF.

The chain employs TRBV12-3 or TRBV12-4 and TRBJ1-1, with no clear D. This CDR3 region has 14 residues. V lost 5 bases and J lost 11, with 21 bases in between. The CDR3 spells CASSPTSAQLRAFF. The CDR3 bases are TGTGCCAGCAGTCCCACCTCAGCCCAACTTCGGGCTTTCTTT.

This clonotype has more than one count but fewer than ten. The chain is built from TRBV5-6 and TRBJ2-1; D is ambiguous. This CDR3 has 13 residues. V was pared by 1 base and J by 4 bases, with 6 bases between. The germline V gene has CDR1 SGHDT and CDR2 YYEEEE. The CDR3 nucleotides are TGTGCCAGCAGCTTGACAGAATACAATGAGCAGTTCTTC. Protein: CASSLTEYNEQFF.

The V call is TRBV7-2, the J call TRBJ2-1; no definite D call. There are 11 residues in the CDR3. The V and J ends lost 3 bases and 8 bases respectively, with 5 bases between them. Germline lookup yields CDR1 SGHTA and CDR2 FQGNSA. DNA for the CDR3: TGTGCCAGCAGCTTCCATTATGAGCAGTTCTTC. Translating gives CASSFHYEQFF.

The chain recombines TRBV10-2 with TRBJ1-5; 10 nucleotides line up with TRBD1. The ends lost 8 bases at V and 6 bases at J; junction bases unmatched: 4. The CDR3 covers 13 residues. Germline V gene sequence: CDR1 WSHSY, CDR2 SAAADI. The CDR3 DNA is TGCGCCAGCTGCCGGGACAGGGGTCAGCCCCAGCATTTT. Translating it yields CASCRDRGQPQHF.

This clonotype was seen only a few times. This sequence joins TRBV12-5 and TRBJ1-1; D gene unclear. This CDR3 is built from 16 residues. The germline gives CDR1 LGHNT, CDR2 FRNRAP. V was pared by 0 bases and J by 0 bases, with 11 bases between. For the CDR3, the DNA is TGTGCTAGTGGTTTGGTACAAGGAGGAGTGAACACTGAAGCTTTCTTT. Translation gives CASGLVQGGVNTEAFF.